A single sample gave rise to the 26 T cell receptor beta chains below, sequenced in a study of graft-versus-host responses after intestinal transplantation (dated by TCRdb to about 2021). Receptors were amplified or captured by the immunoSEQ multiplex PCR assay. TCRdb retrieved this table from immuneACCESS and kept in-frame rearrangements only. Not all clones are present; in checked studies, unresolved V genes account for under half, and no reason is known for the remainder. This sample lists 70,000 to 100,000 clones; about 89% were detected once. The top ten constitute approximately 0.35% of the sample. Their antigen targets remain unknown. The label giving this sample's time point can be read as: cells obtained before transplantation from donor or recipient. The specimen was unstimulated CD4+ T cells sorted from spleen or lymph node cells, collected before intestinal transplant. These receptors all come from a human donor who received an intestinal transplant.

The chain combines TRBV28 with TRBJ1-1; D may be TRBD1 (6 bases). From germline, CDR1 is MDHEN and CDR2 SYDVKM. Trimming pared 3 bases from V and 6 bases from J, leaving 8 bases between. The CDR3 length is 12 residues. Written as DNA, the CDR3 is TGTGCCAGCAGTTTGGACAGCCCTGAAGCTTTCTTT. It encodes CASSLDSPEAFF.

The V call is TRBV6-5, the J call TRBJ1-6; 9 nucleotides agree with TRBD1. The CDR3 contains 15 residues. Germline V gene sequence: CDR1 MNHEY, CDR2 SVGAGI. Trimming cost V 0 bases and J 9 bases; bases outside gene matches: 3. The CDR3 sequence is CASSYSGQGLSPLHF. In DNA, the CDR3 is TGTGCCAGCAGTTACTCCGGACAGGGGCTTTCACCCCTCCACTTT.

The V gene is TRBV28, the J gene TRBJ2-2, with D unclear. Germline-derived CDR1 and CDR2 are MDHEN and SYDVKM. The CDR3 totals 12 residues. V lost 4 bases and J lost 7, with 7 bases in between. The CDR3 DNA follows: TGTGCCAGCAGTTACACAGTCGGGGAGCTGTTTTTT. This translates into CASSYTVGELFF. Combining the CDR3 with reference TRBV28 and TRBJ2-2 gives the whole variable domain DVKVTQSSRYLVKRTGEKVFLECVQDMDHENMFWYRQDPGLGLRLIYFSYDVKMKEKGDIPEGYSVSREKKERFSLILESASTNQTSMYLCASSYTVGELFFGEGSRLTVL.

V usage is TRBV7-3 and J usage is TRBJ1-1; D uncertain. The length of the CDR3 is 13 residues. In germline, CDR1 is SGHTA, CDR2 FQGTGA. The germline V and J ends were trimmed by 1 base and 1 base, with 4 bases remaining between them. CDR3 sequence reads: CASSLSQNTEAFF. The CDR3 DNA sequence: TGTGCCAGCAGCTTAAGTCAGAACACTGAAGCTTTCTTT.

CDR3 coding DNA: TGTGCCAGCAGTCCCACGAGGGGGTTGAACACTGAAGCTTTCTTT. It yields the protein CASSPTRGLNTEAFF. The V and J genes are TRBV6-5 and TRBJ1-1; a weak D match, TRBD1 (6 bases). This CDR3 contains 15 residues. Germline assignment: CDR1 MNHEY and CDR2 SVGAGI. Trimming took off 5 bases at V and 0 bases at J, with 13 bases between the two ends.

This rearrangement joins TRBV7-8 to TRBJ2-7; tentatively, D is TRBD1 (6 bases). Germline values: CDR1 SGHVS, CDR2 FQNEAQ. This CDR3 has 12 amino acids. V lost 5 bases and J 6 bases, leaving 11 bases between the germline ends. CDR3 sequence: CASSPGASEQYF. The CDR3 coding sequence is TGTGCCAGCAGCCCAGGGGCCAGCGAGCAGTACTTC.

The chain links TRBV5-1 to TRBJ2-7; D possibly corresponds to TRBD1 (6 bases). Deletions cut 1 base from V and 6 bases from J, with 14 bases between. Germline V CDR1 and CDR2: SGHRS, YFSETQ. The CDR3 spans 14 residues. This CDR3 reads CASSLYFGTTEQYF. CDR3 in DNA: TGCGCCAGCAGCTTGTATTTCGGGACAACCGAGCAGTACTTC.

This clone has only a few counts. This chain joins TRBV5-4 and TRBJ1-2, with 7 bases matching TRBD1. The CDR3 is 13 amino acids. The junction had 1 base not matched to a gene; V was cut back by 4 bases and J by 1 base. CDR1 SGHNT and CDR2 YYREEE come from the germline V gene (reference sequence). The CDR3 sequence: CASSGDSNYGYTF. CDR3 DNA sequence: TGTGCCAGCAGCGGGGACAGTAACTATGGCTACACCTTC. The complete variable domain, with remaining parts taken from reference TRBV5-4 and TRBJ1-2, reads ETGVTQSPTHLIKTRGQQVTLRCSSQSGHNTVSWYQQALGQGPQFIFQYYREEENGRGNFPPRFSGLQFPNYSSELNVNALELDDSALYLCASSGDSNYGYTFGSGTRLTVV.

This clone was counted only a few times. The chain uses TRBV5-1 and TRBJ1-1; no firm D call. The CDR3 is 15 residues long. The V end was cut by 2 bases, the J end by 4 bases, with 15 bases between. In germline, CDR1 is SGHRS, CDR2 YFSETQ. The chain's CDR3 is CASSLSRGFGTEAFF. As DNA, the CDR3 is TGCGCCAGCAGCTTATCGCGGGGATTCGGCACTGAAGCTTTCTTT.

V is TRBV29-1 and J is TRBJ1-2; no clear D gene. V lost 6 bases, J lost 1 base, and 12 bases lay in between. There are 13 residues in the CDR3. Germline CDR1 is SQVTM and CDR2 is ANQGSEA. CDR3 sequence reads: CSVLEINNYGYTF. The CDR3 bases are TGCAGCGTCCTCGAGATTAATAACTATGGCTACACCTTC.

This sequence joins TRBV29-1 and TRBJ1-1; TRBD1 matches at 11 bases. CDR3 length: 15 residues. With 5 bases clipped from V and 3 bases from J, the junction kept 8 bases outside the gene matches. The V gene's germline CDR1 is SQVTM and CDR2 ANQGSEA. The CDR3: CSVPGQGAVYTEAFF. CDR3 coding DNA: TGCAGCGTTCCTGGACAGGGGGCTGTTTACACTGAAGCTTTCTTT. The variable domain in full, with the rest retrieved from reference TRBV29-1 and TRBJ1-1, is SAVISQKPSRDICQRGTSLTIQCQVDSQVTMMFWYRQQPGQSLTLIATANQGSEATYESGFVIDKFPISRPNLTFSTLTVSNMSPEDSSIYLCSVPGQGAVYTEAFFGQGTRLTVV.

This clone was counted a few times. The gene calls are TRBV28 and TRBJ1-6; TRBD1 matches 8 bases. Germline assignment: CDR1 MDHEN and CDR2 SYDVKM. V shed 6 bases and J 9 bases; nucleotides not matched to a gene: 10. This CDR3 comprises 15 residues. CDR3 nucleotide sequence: TGTGCCAGCAGACGCGGACAGGGTAGAGGTTCACCCCTCCACTTT. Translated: CASRRGQGRGSPLHF.

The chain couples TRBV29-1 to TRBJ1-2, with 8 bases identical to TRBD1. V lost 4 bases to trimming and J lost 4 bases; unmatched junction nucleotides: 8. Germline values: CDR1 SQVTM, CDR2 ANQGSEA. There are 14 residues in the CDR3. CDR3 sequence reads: CSVAGTGSVYGYTF. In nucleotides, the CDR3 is TGCAGCGTTGCTGGGACAGGCTCCGTCTATGGCTACACCTTC. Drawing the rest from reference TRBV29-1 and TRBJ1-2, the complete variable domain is SAVISQKPSRDICQRGTSLTIQCQVDSQVTMMFWYRQQPGQSLTLIATANQGSEATYESGFVIDKFPISRPNLTFSTLTVSNMSPEDSSIYLCSVAGTGSVYGYTFGSGTRLTVV.

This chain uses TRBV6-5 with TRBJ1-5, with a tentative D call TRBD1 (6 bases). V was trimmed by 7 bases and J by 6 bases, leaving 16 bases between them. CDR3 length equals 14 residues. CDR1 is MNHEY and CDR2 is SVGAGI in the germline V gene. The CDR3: CASKERGRVQPQHF. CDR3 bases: TGTGCCAGCAAAGAAAGGGGGAGGGTTCAGCCCCAGCATTTT.

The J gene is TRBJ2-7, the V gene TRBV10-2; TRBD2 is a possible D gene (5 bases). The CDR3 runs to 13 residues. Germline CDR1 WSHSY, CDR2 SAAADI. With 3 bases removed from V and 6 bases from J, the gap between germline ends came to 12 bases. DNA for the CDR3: TGCGCCAGCAGTGACCACCTAACTAGCGAGCAGTACTTC. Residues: CASSDHLTSEQYF.

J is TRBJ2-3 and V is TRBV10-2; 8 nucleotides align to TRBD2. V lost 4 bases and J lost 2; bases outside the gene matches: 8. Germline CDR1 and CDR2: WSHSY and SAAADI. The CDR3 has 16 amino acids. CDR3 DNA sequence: TGCGCCAGCAGTGGTAACAGCGGGGGACCCACAGATACGCAGTATTTT. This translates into CASSGNSGGPTDTQYF.

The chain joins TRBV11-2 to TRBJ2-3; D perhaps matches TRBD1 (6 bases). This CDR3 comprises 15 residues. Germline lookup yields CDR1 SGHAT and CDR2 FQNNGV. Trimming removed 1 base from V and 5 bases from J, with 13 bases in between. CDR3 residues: CASSLGTGSGDTQYF. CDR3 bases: TGTGCCAGCAGCTTAGGAACAGGGTCGGGAGATACGCAGTATTTT.

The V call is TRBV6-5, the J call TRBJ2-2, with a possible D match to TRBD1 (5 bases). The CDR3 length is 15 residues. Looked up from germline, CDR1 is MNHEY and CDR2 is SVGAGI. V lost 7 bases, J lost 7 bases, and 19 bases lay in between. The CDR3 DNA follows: TGTGCCAGCAACTTGTTAGGGGCGCTCGGCGGGGAGCTGTTTTTT. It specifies CASNLLGALGGELFF.

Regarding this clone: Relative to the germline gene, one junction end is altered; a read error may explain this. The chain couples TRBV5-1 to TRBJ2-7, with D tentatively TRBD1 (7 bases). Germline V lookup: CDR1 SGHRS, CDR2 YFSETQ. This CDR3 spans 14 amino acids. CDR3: CASSVQGGSSEQYF. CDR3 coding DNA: TGCGCCAGCAGCGTGCAGGGGGGATCCTCCGAGCAGTACTTC.

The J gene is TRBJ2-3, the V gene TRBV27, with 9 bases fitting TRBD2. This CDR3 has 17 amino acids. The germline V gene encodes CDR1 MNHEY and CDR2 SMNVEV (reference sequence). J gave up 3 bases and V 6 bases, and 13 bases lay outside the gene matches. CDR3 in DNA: TGTGCCAGCAGCCTAGACCCCAGACTAGCGGCAACAGATACGCAGTATTTT. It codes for CASSLDPRLAATDTQYF.

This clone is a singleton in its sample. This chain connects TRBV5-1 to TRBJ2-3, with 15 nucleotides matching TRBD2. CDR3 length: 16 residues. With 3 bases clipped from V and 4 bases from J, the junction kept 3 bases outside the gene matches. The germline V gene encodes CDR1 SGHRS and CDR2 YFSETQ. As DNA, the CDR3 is TGCGCCAGCAGCTCAGGACTAGCGGGAGGGGCAGATACGCAGTATTTT. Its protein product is CASSSGLAGGADTQYF.

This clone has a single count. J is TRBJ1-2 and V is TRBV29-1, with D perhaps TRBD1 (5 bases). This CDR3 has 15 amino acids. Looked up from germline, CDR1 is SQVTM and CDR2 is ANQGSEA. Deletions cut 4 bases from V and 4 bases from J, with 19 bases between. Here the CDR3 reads CSVGAGKGTGYGYTF. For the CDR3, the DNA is TGCAGCGTTGGTGCGGGGAAAGGGACGGGCTATGGCTACACCTTC.

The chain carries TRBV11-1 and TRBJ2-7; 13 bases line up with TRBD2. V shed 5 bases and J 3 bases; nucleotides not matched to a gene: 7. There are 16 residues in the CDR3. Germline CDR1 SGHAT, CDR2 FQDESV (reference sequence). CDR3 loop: CASSGTGLAGYYEQYF. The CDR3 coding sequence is TGTGCCAGCAGCGGCACGGGACTAGCGGGATACTACGAGCAGTACTTC.

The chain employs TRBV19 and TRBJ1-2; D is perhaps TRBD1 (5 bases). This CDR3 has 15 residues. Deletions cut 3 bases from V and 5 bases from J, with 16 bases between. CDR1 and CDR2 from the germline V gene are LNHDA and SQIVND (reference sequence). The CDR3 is CASSMERGGRYGYTF. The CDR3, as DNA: TGTGCCAGTAGTATGGAAAGGGGCGGTAGATATGGCTACACCTTC.

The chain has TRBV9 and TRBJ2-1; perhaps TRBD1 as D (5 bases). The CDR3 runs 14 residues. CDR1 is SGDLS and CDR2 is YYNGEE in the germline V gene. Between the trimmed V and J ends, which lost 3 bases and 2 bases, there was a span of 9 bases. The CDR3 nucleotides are TGTGCCAGCAGCGCAGGGATTCCCTACAATGAGCAGTTCTTC. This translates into CASSAGIPYNEQFF.

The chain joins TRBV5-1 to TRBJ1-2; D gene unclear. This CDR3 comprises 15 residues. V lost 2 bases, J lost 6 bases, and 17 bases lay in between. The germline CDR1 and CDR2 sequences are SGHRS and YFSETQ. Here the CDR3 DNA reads TGCGCCAGCAGCTTAAGTCATACAGCCGGGGATGGCTACACCTTC. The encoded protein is CASSLSHTAGDGYTF. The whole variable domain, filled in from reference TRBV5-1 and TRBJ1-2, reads KAGVTQTPRYLIKTRGQQVTLSCSPISGHRSVSWYQQTPGQGLQFLFEYFSETQRNKGNFPGRFSGRQFSNSRSEMNVSTLELGDSALYLCASSLSHTAGDGYTFGSGTRLTVV.